A single sample is the source of the 5 T cell receptor beta chains below, sequenced in a study of cytomegalovirus exposure and HLA in healthy donors. Primers: 60 Vbeta forward and 13 Jbeta reverse. Generated by immunoSEQ multiplex PCR, the TCRdb table keeps only in-frame clones and is missing some. The sample lists about 120,000 clones; around three quarters were seen once. Sequencing input: PBMCs. These receptors all come from a man in his forties in good health and CMV-seropositive.

The V gene is TRBV28, the J gene TRBJ2-2, with 12 positions matching TRBD1. The CDR3 is made up of 17 amino acids. CDR1 is MDHEN and CDR2 is SYDVKM in the germline V gene. J lost 3 bases, V lost 6 bases, and 8 bases had no gene match. Written as DNA, the CDR3 is TGTGCCAGCAGCGGGTACGGGGACAGGGGGCACACCGGGGAGCTGTTTTTT. It translates to CASSGYGDRGHTGELFF.

V gene TRBV7-9 combines with J gene TRBJ2-6; 8 bases are shared with TRBD1. The CDR3 runs to 18 residues. Per germline, CDR1 SEHNR and CDR2 FQNEAQ (reference sequence). J was trimmed by 0 bases and V by 6 bases; bases with no gene match: 10. CDR3 nucleotide sequence: TGTGCCAGCAGACCTCCGACAGGGGAGAGCTCTGGGGCCAACGTCCTGACTTTC. Protein product: CASRPPTGESSGANVLTF.

J is TRBJ1-1 and V is TRBV5-5, with D tentatively TRBD1 (6 bases). The CDR3 covers 14 residues. Trimming removed 0 bases from V and 5 bases from J, with 11 bases in between. Germline assignment: CDR1 SGHKS and CDR2 YYEKEE (reference sequence). CDR3 region: CASSLEQGGTEAFF. CDR3 coding DNA: TGTGCCAGCAGCTTGGAACAGGGCGGGACTGAAGCTTTCTTT.

The V call is TRBV9, the J call TRBJ1-6; 8 positions match TRBD1. Germline V gives CDR1 SGDLS, CDR2 YYNGEE. There are 14 residues in the CDR3. With 6 bases clipped from V and 7 bases from J, the junction kept 6 bases outside the gene matches. Here the CDR3 DNA reads TGTGCCAGCAACCTACAGGGGGGGAATTCACCCCTCCACTTT. It is translated as CASNLQGGNSPLHF.

This clone was counted a single time. The gene calls are TRBV9 and TRBJ2-5, with 9 bases fitting TRBD1. CDR1 and CDR2 from the germline V gene are SGDLS and YYNGEE. Trimming at V came to 6 bases and at J to 5 bases, leaving 8 bases not matched to a gene. The CDR3 extends over 14 amino acids. CDR3 bases: TGTGCCAGCAACACACAGGGGGCATGGGAGACCCAGTACTTC. Translation gives CASNTQGAWETQYF.